These T cell receptor beta chains were read from a single sample in a study of blood T cell repertoires in COVID-19. Clones were sequenced by immunoSEQ multiplex PCR, and TCRdb holds only the in-frame ones, with some missing. The table includes around 140,000 clones, around 84% detected once. Specimen: peripheral blood. The receptors stem from a woman of 80 years or more with acute or convalescent COVID-19. CDR3s include the opening cysteine and the closing phenylalanine or tryptophan. The D gene is left open where the match is weak. Clone size is stated in some rows and not others, as once, few, many or a class when expanded.

v_gene	j_gene	len	d_gene	abundance	CDR3nt	CDR3aa
TRBV6-6	TRBJ1-2	15	TRBD1	NA	TGTGCCAGCAGTTACTACCCGTCAGGGGGCGGTGGCTACACCTTC	CASSYYPSGGGGYTF
TRBV18	TRBJ1-2	16	TRBD1	NA	TGTGCCAGCTCACCCCTACCGGACAGGGCGACCTATGGCTACACCTTC	CASSPLPDRATYGYTF
TRBV29-1	TRBJ1-2	16	NA	NA	TGCAGCGTTCCCGTAGTAGGGGGACCTGCTAACTATGGCTACACCTTC	CSVPVVGGPANYGYTF
TRBV19	TRBJ1-6	12	NA	NA	TGTGCCAGTACAACAGGGAATTCACCCCTCCACTTT	CASTTGNSPLHF
TRBV6-5	TRBJ1-1	15	TRBD1	NA	TGTGCCAGCAGTTACTCGAGAGGGGGCGGAATTGAAGCTTTCTTT	CASSYSRGGGIEAFF
TRBV19	TRBJ1-4	15	NA	NA	TGTGCCAGTAGTATAGCCTTTGCAACTAATGAAAAACTGTTTTTT	CASSIAFATNEKLFF
TRBV24-1	TRBJ1-5	20	NA	NA	TGTGCCACCAGTTTACGGGCAGGGACTAATTTCAATATACACAATCAGCCCCAGCATTTT	CATSLRAGTNFNIHNQPQHF
TRBV4-3	TRBJ1-2	15	NA	NA	TGCGCCAGCAGCCAAGGTATAGGGAGCTCCTATGGCTACACCTTC	CASSQGIGSSYGYTF
TRBV12-3/TRBV12-4	TRBJ1-2	13	TRBD1	NA	TGTGCCAGCAGCCCGACAGGGGCGGGTGGCTACACCTTC	CASSPTGAGGYTF
TRBV15	TRBJ2-7	18	TRBD2	NA	TGTGCCACCAGCAGAGATAGCCGCCTAGCGGGAGGTTCCTACGAGCAGTACTTC	CATSRDSRLAGGSYEQYF
TRBV6-5	TRBJ2-7	15	TRBD1	NA	TGTGCCAGCAATCAATGGGACAGTAGCTCCTACGAGCAGTACTTC	CASNQWDSSSYEQYF
TRBV5-8	TRBJ1-5	17	TRBD1	NA	TGTGCCAGCAGCTTCCCGGGACAGGGGAATAGCAATCAGCCCCAGCATTTT	CASSFPGQGNSNQPQHF
TRBV5-1	TRBJ2-7	13	TRBD2	NA	TGCGCCAGCAGCTACGGGACTAGCAACGAGCAGTACTTC	CASSYGTSNEQYF
TRBV19	TRBJ1-2	16	TRBD1	NA	TGTGCCAGTAGTATGGGCGGACAGGGTAGCGTCTATGGCTACACCTTC	CASSMGGQGSVYGYTF
TRBV19	TRBJ1-2	15	TRBD1	NA	TGTGCCAGTAGTAGCTCCGGGACAGGGATCTATGGCTACACCTTC	CASSSSGTGIYGYTF
TRBV5-1	TRBJ1-4	13	NA	once	TGCGCCAGCAGCTGGCAGGCAAATGAAAAACTGTTTTTT	CASSWQANEKLFF
TRBV4-3	TRBJ2-7	16	TRBD1	NA	TGCGCCAGCAGCCAAGATTGGACAGGGGGCCATTACGAGCAGTACTTC	CASSQDWTGGHYEQYF
TRBV7-6	TRBJ2-2	17	NA	NA	TGTGCCAGCAGCCCAAACATCGATCCAGCGAACACCGGGGAGCTGTTTTTT	CASSPNIDPANTGELFF